Only a few counts were recorded for the clone carrying this T cell receptor beta chain. TCRdb's table, derived via immunoSEQ multiplex PCR, lists solely in-frame clones and lacks some. The sample has around 480,000 clones, 70% to 90% seen once. This sample is part of a study of blood T cell repertoires in COVID-19. About the study: Whether acute or convalescent, the COVID-19 samples came from the United States, Italy and Spain.

The germline CDR1 and CDR2 sequences are SGHTS and YDEGEE. V was shortened by 6 bases and J by 2 bases, with 15 bases between the two germline ends. This CDR3 spans 14 amino acids. The sequencing sample was made of peripheral blood. This chain joins TRBV5-8 and TRBJ2-7; maybe TRBD1 (6 bases). The clonotype comes from a woman between 45 and 65 years old with COVID-19, enrolled during active disease. CDR3 in DNA: TGTGCCAGCACCCCAGGGACATTGGCCTACGAGCAGTACTTC. It codes for CASTPGTLAYEQYF.